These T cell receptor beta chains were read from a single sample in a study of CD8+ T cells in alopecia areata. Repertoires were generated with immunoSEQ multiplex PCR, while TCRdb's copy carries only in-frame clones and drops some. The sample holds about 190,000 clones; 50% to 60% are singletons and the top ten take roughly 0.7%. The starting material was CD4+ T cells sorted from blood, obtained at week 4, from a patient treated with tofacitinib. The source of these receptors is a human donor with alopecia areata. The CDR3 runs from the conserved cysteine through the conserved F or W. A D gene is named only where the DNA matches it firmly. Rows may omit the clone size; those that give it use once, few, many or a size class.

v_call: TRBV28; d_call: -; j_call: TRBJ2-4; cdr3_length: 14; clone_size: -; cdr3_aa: CASSLNQGKNIQYF; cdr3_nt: TGTGCCAGCAGTTTAAACCAGGGGAAAAACATTCAGTACTTC
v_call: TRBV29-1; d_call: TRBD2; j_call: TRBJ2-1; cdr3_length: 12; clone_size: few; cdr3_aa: CSVEGGFDEQFF; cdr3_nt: TGCAGCGTTGAGGGGGGGTTCGATGAGCAGTTCTTC
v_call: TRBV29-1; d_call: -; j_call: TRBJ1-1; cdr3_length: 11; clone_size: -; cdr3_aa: CSASRDTEAFF; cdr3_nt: TGCAGCGCTAGCAGAGACACTGAAGCTTTCTTT
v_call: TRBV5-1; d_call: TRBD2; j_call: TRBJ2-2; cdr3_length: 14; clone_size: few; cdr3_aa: CASSSGLAGGELFF; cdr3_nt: TGCGCCAGCAGCTCGGGACTAGCGGGCGGGGAGCTGTTTTTT
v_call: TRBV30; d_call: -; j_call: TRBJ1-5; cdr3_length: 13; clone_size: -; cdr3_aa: CAWTDGRDQPQHF; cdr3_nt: TGTGCCTGGACCGACGGGAGGGATCAGCCCCAGCATTTT
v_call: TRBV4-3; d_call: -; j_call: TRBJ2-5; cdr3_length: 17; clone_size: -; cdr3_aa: CASSQARGGWRSGTQYF; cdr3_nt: TGCGCCAGCAGCCAAGCTCGTGGAGGTTGGCGGTCAGGGACCCAGTACTTC
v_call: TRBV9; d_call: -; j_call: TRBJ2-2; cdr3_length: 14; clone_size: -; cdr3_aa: CASSVGWGTGELFF; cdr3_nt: TGTGCCAGCAGCGTAGGATGGGGAACCGGGGAGCTGTTTTTT
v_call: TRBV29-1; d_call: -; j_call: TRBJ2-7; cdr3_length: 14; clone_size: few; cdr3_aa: CSVAGASGPYEQYF; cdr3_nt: TGCAGCGTTGCGGGAGCCTCTGGCCCTTACGAGCAGTACTTC
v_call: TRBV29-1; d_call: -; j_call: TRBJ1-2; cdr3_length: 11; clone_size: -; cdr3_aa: CSVSRAHGYTF; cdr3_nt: TGCAGCGTTAGCAGGGCCCATGGCTACACCTTC
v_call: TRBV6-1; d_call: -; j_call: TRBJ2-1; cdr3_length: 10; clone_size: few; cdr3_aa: CASSEFGKFF; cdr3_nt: TGTGCCAGCAGTGAATTCGGGAAATTCTTC
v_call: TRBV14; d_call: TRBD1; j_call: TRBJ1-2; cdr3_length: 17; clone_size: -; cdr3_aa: CASSQTGQGAWVYGYTF; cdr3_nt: TGTGCCAGCAGCCAAACCGGACAGGGGGCATGGGTGTATGGCTACACCTTC
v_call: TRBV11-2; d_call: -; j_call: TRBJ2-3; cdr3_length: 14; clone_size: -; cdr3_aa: CASSLGASTDTQYF; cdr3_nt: TGTGCCAGCAGCTTAGGGGCAAGCACAGATACGCAGTATTTT
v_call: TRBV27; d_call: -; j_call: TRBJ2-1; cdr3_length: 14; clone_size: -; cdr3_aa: CASRPRDPNNEQFF; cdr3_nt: TGTGCCAGCCGACCCCGGGACCCTAACAATGAGCAGTTCTTC
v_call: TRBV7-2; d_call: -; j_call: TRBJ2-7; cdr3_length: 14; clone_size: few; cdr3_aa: CASSRVGGSYEQYF; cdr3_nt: TGTGCCAGCAGCCGTGTAGGAGGCTCCTACGAGCAGTACTTC
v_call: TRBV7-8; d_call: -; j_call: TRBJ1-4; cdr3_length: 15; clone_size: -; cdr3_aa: CASSLVGSGNEKLFF; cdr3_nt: TGTGCCAGCAGCTTAGTTGGATCGGGTAATGAAAAACTGTTTTTT
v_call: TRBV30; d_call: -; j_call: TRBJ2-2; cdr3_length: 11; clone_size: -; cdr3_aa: CASRGTGELFF; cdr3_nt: TGTGCTTCGAGAGGGACCGGGGAGCTGTTTTTT
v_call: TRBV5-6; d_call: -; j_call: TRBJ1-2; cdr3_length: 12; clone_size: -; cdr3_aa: CASSEGFGGYTF; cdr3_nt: TGTGCCAGCAGCGAGGGATTCGGCGGCTACACCTTC
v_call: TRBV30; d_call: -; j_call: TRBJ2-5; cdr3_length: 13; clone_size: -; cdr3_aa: CAWNAGLQETQYF; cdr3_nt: TGTGCCTGGAACGCGGGGCTACAAGAGACCCAGTACTTC
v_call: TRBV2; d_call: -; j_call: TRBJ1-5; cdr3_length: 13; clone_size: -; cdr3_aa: CASSAGASQPQHF; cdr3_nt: TGTGCCAGCAGTGCAGGGGCGAGTCAGCCCCAGCATTTT
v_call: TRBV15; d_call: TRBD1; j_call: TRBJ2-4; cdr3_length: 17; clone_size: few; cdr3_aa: CATSLPGQGIGKNIQYF; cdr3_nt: TGTGCCACCAGCCTCCCCGGACAGGGGATTGGCAAAAACATTCAGTACTTC
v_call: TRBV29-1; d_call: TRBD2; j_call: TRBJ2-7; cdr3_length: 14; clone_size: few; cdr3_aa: CSVGHLAGGLEQYF; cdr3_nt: TGCAGCGTTGGTCATCTAGCGGGAGGCCTGGAGCAGTACTTC
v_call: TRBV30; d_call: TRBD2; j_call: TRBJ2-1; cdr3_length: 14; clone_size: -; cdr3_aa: CAWSWEGLYREQFF; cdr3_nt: TGTGCCTGGAGTTGGGAGGGGCTATACCGTGAGCAGTTCTTC
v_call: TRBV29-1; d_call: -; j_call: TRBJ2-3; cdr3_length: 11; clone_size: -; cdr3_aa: CSLSRTDTQYF; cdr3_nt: TGCAGCCTTTCGAGGACAGATACGCAGTATTTT
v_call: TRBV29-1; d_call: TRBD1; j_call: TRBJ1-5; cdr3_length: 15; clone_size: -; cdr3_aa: CSVVVGTGMGQPQHF; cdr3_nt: TGCAGCGTTGTGGTAGGGACAGGGATGGGTCAGCCCCAGCATTTT
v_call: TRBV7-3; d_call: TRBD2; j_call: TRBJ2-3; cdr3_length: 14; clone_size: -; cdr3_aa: CASSSGLAGGTQYF; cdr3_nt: TGTGCCAGCAGCTCCGGACTAGCGGGTGGTACGCAGTATTTT
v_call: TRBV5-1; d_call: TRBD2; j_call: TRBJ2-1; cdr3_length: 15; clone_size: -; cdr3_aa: CASSLVPSGSYEQFF; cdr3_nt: TGCGCCAGCAGCTTGGTTCCTAGCGGGAGCTATGAGCAGTTCTTC
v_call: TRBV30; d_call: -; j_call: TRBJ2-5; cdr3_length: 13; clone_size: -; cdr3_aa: CAWSVEYPETQYF; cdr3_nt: TGTGCCTGGAGTGTGGAGTATCCGGAGACCCAGTACTTC
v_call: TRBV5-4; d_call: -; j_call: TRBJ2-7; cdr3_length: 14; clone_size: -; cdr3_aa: CASSLEVTGYEQYF; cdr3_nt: TGTGCCAGCAGCTTGGAAGTGACAGGCTACGAGCAGTACTTC
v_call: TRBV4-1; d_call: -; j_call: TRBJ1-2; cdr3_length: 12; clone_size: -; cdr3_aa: CASSLGPDGYTF; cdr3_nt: TGCGCCAGCAGCCTCGGGCCAGACGGCTACACCTTC
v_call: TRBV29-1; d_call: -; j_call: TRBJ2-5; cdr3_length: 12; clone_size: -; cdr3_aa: CSVESGGETQYF; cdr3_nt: TGCAGCGTTGAAAGTGGGGGGGAGACCCAGTACTTC
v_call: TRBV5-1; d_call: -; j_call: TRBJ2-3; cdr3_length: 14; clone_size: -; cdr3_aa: CASSLPVSGDTQYF; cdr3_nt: TGCGCCAGCAGCTTACCAGTTAGTGGAGATACGCAGTATTTT
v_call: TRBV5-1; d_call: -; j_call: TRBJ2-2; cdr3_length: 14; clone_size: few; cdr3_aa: CASSPGLNTGELFF; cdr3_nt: TGCGCCAGCAGCCCCGGACTTAACACCGGGGAGCTGTTTTTT
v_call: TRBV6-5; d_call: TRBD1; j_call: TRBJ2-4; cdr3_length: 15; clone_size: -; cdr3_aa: CASSRRDSAKNIQYF; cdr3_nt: TGTGCCAGCAGTCGACGGGACAGTGCAAAAAACATTCAGTACTTC